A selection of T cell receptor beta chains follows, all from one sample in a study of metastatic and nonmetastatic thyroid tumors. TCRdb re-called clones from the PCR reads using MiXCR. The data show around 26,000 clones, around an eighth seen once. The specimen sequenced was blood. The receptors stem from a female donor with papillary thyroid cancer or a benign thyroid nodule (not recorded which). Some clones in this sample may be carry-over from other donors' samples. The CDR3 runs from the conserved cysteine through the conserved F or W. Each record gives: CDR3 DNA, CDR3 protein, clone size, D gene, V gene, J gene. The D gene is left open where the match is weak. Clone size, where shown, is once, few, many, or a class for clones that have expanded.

cdr3_nt: TGTGCCAGCAGTTACTCGGCTAGCGGGACCTACGAGCAGTACTTC
cdr3_aa: CASSYSASGTYEQYF
clone_size: NA
d_call: TRBD2
v_call: TRBV6-6
j_call: TRBJ2-7

cdr3_nt: TGTGCCAGCAGCGTCACAGTGGGAGGGTCGGGAGATACGCAGTATTTT
cdr3_aa: CASSVTVGGSGDTQYF
clone_size: many
d_call: TRBD2
v_call: TRBV9
j_call: TRBJ2-3

cdr3_nt: TGTGCCATCGGGAAGGGCGGGAGGGCCGGCGATGAGCAGTTCTTC
cdr3_aa: CAIGKGGRAGDEQFF
clone_size: many
d_call: TRBD2
v_call: TRBV10-3
j_call: TRBJ2-1

cdr3_nt: TGTGCCAGCAGCCCAAGGACTAGCGACAATGAGCAGTTCTTC
cdr3_aa: CASSPRTSDNEQFF
clone_size: many
d_call: TRBD2
v_call: TRBV9
j_call: TRBJ2-1

cdr3_nt: TGCGCCAGCAGCTGGACTAGCGGGAGGTTTTCCTACAATGAGCAGTTCTTC
cdr3_aa: CASSWTSGRFSYNEQFF
clone_size: NA
d_call: TRBD2
v_call: TRBV5-1
j_call: TRBJ2-1

cdr3_nt: TGTGCCGTCGCAGCGGGGGGGGGCACAGATACGCAGTATTTT
cdr3_aa: CAVAAGGGTDTQYF
clone_size: many
d_call: TRBD2
v_call: TRBV6-1
j_call: TRBJ2-3

cdr3_nt: TGTGCCAGCAGTTACGGGGGGGCCAAAAACATTCAGTACTTC
cdr3_aa: CASSYGGAKNIQYF
clone_size: few
d_call: NA
v_call: TRBV6-5
j_call: TRBJ2-4

cdr3_nt: TGTGCCACCAGCCGACAGGGGCAAGAGACCCAGTACTTC
cdr3_aa: CATSRQGQETQYF
clone_size: many
d_call: TRBD1
v_call: TRBV15
j_call: TRBJ2-5

cdr3_nt: TGTGCCAGCAGTTTGGGAGTAGCGGGAGAAGTTTTCGACGAGCAGTACTTC
cdr3_aa: CASSLGVAGEVFDEQYF
clone_size: few
d_call: TRBD2
v_call: TRBV28
j_call: TRBJ2-7

cdr3_nt: TGCGCCAGCAGCCAGGGACAGGTGAACACTGAAGCTTTCTTT
cdr3_aa: CASSQGQVNTEAFF
clone_size: many
d_call: TRBD1
v_call: TRBV4-1
j_call: TRBJ1-1

cdr3_nt: TGCGCCAGCAGCTTGACGTATCGGGTCGATGAGCAGTTCTTC
cdr3_aa: CASSLTYRVDEQFF
clone_size: NA
d_call: NA
v_call: TRBV5-1
j_call: TRBJ2-1

cdr3_nt: TGTGCCACCAGTGATTTTAGTAGCAGCAATGAGCAGTTCTTC
cdr3_aa: CATSDFSSSNEQFF
clone_size: many
d_call: NA
v_call: TRBV24-1
j_call: TRBJ2-1

cdr3_nt: TGCGCCAGCAGCTTGACTCCTGTCTCCTACGAGCAGTACTTC
cdr3_aa: CASSLTPVSYEQYF
clone_size: many
d_call: NA
v_call: TRBV5-1
j_call: TRBJ2-7

cdr3_nt: TGCGCCAGCAGCCGCCTTGACACCGGGGAGCTGTTTTTT
cdr3_aa: CASSRLDTGELFF
clone_size: many
d_call: NA
v_call: TRBV5-1
j_call: TRBJ2-2

cdr3_nt: TGTGCCAGCAGTCCCAGGGGAAAGGAGAACACTGAAGCTTTCTTT
cdr3_aa: CASSPRGKENTEAFF
clone_size: many
d_call: NA
v_call: TRBV6-1
j_call: TRBJ1-1

cdr3_nt: TGTGCCAGCAGCGGCTCGACAGGGGGCGACGAGCAGTACTTC
cdr3_aa: CASSGSTGGDEQYF
clone_size: many
d_call: TRBD1
v_call: TRBV9
j_call: TRBJ2-7